This is a list of T cell receptor beta chains from one sample in a study of blood T cells in healthy people across ages. Via MiXCR, TCRdb re-called the 5' RACE reads, giving one row per CDR3 protein. The repertoire holds some 710,000 distinct CDR3 sequences, with about 42% as singletons. Sequenced sample: blood. These receptors all stem from an older man in good health. Both conserved end residues are part of each CDR3.

V	J	CDR3
TRBV20-1	-	CSAASGTETQYF
TRBV6-6	TRBJ2-3	CASPEGQGRDTQYF
TRBV6-6	TRBJ2-1	CASSPTNEQFF
TRBV5-1	TRBJ2-3	CASSEYITDTQYF
TRBV19	TRBJ2-3	CASSAGLAGTDTQYF
TRBV14	TRBJ2-7	CASSQQAASSYEQYF
TRBV7-2	TRBJ1-4	CASSLVASTNEKLFF
TRBV20-1	TRBJ2-1	CSAEGGRAYREQFF
TRBV29-1	TRBJ2-7	CSVEEAGVGHEQYF
TRBV7-9	TRBJ1-2	CASRSIGGFNYGYTF
TRBV11-1	TRBJ1-4	CASSVDSEEKLFF
TRBV12-5	-	CASGLSPRTGRSETQYF
TRBV20-1	TRBJ2-1	CSAEASVGGWSNEQFF
TRBV6-6	TRBJ2-1	CASSYTIDFYNEQFF
TRBV11-1	TRBJ1-2	CASSYGQGHYGYTF
TRBV4-1	TRBJ1-1	CASSQDSTPGTEAFF
TRBV20-1	TRBJ2-3	CSARGWSHTDTQYF
TRBV5-1	TRBJ2-7	CASSSRFAQYF
TRBV29-1	TRBJ2-7	CSVVLADTYEQYF
TRBV5-1	-	CASSLDPGSGETQYF